These 31 T cell receptor beta chains were sequenced from one sample in a study of shared clonotypes between healthy human individuals. This table comes from immunoSEQ multiplex PCR, and its TCRdb copy is limited to in-frame clones, with some not included. The sample consists of about 680,000 clones, more than 70% of them appearing once. Material: memory CD4+ T cells sorted from blood. The subset was: CD45RA-negative fraction. The receptors stem from a woman aged 25 to 39 in good health.

V and J are TRBV15 and TRBJ1-2, with 10 bases fitting TRBD1. The germline CDR1 and CDR2 sequences are LNHNV and YYDKDF (reference sequence). This CDR3 region has 16 residues. The junction had 5 bases not matched to a gene; V was cut back by 2 bases and J by 2 bases. The chain's CDR3 is CATSRLTGGLNYGYTF. CDR3 DNA: TGTGCCACCAGCAGACTGACAGGGGGCTTGAACTATGGCTACACCTTC.

The rearrangement joins TRBV5-1 to TRBJ2-5, with 11 nucleotides matching TRBD2. V trimming: 4 bases; J trimming: 5 bases; junction bases outside the gene matches: 7. This CDR3 has 15 amino acids. CDR1 and CDR2 from the germline V gene are SGHRS and YFSETQ. The CDR3, as DNA: TGCGCCAGCAGCCCTACTAGCGGGAGAGGTGAGACCCAGTACTTC. This codes for CASSPTSGRGETQYF. The complete variable domain, with remaining parts taken from reference TRBV5-1 and TRBJ2-5, reads KAGVTQTPRYLIKTRGQQVTLSCSPISGHRSVSWYQQTPGQGLQFLFEYFSETQRNKGNFPGRFSGRQFSNSRSEMNVSTLELGDSALYLCASSPTSGRGETQYFGPGTRLLVL.

This clone showed up just a few times. The chain joins TRBV7-2 to TRBJ1-3; D is ambiguous. The CDR3 totals 16 residues. Trimming shortened V by 2 bases and J by 0 bases, and 11 bases separated the two germline ends. Germline CDR1 reads SGHTA; CDR2 reads FQGNSA. DNA of the CDR3: TGTGCCAGCAGCTTAACCGGGAGTCACTCTGGAAACACCATATATTTT. As protein: CASSLTGSHSGNTIYF.

The count of this clone is one. The V gene is TRBV30, the J gene TRBJ1-6; 9 positions match TRBD1. Germline V gene data show CDR1 as GTSNPN and CDR2 as SVGIG (reference sequence). The CDR3 sequence is 13 residues long. J gave up 4 bases and V 5 bases, and 0 bases lay outside the gene matches. Here the CDR3 DNA reads TGTGCCTGGGGGACAGGGTATAATTCACCCCTCCACTTT. Translation: CAWGTGYNSPLHF.

This clone was found once. V gene TRBV10-2 combines with J gene TRBJ2-2; D is uncertain. The CDR3 consists of 14 residues. V lost 11 bases to trimming and J lost 0 bases, with 13 bases between them. Germline CDR1 is WSHSY and CDR2 is SAAADI. CDR3 in amino acids: CASEVTSNTGELFF. CDR3 sequence (DNA): TGCGCCTCTGAGGTAACTTCGAACACCGGGGAGCTGTTTTTT.

This chain joins TRBV2 and TRBJ2-7, with TRBD2 matching 7 bases. With 2 bases clipped from V and 4 bases from J, the junction kept 11 bases outside the gene matches. Germline V gene data show CDR1 as SNHLY and CDR2 as FYNNEI. The CDR3 runs 16 residues. CDR3 sequence: CASSEWGGSGTYEQYF. CDR3 nucleotide sequence: TGTGCCAGCAGTGAATGGGGCGGAAGCGGGACGTACGAGCAGTACTTC. Supplemented by reference TRBV2 and TRBJ2-7, the full variable domain reads EPEVTQTPSHQVTQMGQEVILRCVPISNHLYFYWYRQILGQKVEFLVSFYNNEISEKSEIFDDQFSVERPDGSNFTLKIRSTKLEDSAMYFCASSEWGGSGTYEQYFGPGTRLTVT.

This clone was recorded a few times. The rearrangement uses TRBV10-3 and TRBJ2-7; TRBD2 might be the D (6 bases). V lost 7 bases, J lost 5 bases, and 15 bases lay in between. Germline CDR1 is ENHRY and CDR2 is SYGVKD. This CDR3 is 13 amino acids long. CDR3 residues: CAITQGLANEQYF. The DNA for the CDR3 is TGTGCCATCACCCAGGGACTTGCCAACGAGCAGTACTTC.

V and J are TRBV5-1 and TRBJ2-2, with D tentatively TRBD2 (6 bases). Germline-derived CDR1 and CDR2 are SGHRS and YFSETQ. V lost 1 base and J 4 bases, leaving 11 bases between the germline ends. This CDR3 comprises 15 residues. The CDR3: CASSLPQGGTGELFF. CDR3 coding DNA: TGCGCCAGCAGCTTGCCCCAGGGAGGCACCGGGGAGCTGTTTTTT.

The chain joins TRBV28 to TRBJ1-5; 7 bases are shared with TRBD1. This CDR3 contains 15 residues. The germline V gene encodes CDR1 MDHEN and CDR2 SYDVKM. Losses at the gene ends were 6 bases for V and 4 bases for J; bases not matched to a gene: 9. CDR3 coding DNA: TGTGCCAGCAGACGGGAGGGACAGTTAAATCAGCCCCAGCATTTT. Amino acids: CASRREGQLNQPQHF.

The rearrangement joins TRBV18 to TRBJ2-3; 7 bases map to TRBD1. With V trimmed by 3 bases and J by 5 bases, 5 bases remained unmatched. This CDR3 contains 14 residues. Germline V gene sequence: CDR1 KGHSH, CDR2 LQKENI. CDR3 region: CASSPGQPGDTQYF. In DNA, the CDR3 is TGTGCCAGCTCACCGGGACAGCCCGGAGATACGCAGTATTTT.

This chain joins TRBV4-2 and TRBJ2-3; possibly TRBD2 for D (6 bases). V dropped 0 bases and J dropped 4 bases, with 14 bases sitting between them. Germline-derived CDR1 and CDR2 are LGHNA and YNFKEQ. The CDR3 covers 16 residues. For the CDR3, the DNA is TGTGCCAGCAGCCAAGATCGGGGGAGAGGGTCAGATACGCAGTATTTT. It codes for CASSQDRGRGSDTQYF.

Here the CDR3 DNA reads TGTGCCAGTAGTATGTCGGGAACTAGCACAGATACGCAGTATTTT. Its protein is CASSMSGTSTDTQYF. The chain has TRBV19 and TRBJ2-3; weak D call: TRBD2 (5 bases). V lost 3 bases, J lost 0 bases, and 10 bases lay in between. This CDR3 region has 15 residues. Germline loops: CDR1 LNHDA, CDR2 SQIVND (reference sequence). Full variable domain (missing parts from reference TRBV19 and TRBJ2-3): DGGITQSPKYLFRKEGQNVTLSCEQNLNHDAMYWYRQDPGQGLRLIYYSQIVNDFQKGDIAEGYSVSREKKESFPLTVTSAQKNPTAFYLCASSMSGTSTDTQYFGPGTRLTVL.

The chain combines TRBV27 with TRBJ2-7; 7 nucleotides align to TRBD2. Trimming at V came to 6 bases and at J to 0 bases, leaving 5 bases not matched to a gene. This CDR3 is built from 14 residues. The germline V gene has CDR1 MNHEY and CDR2 SMNVEV (reference sequence). The CDR3 region is CASRSRDYSYEQYF. CDR3 nucleotides: TGTGCCAGCAGATCCCGGGACTACTCCTACGAGCAGTACTTC.

The rearrangement uses TRBV4-2 and TRBJ2-7; 7 positions agree with TRBD2. V lost 0 bases to trimming and J lost 4 bases; unmatched junction nucleotides: 6. Germline V gene data show CDR1 as LGHNA and CDR2 as YNFKEQ. The CDR3 runs to 15 residues. The CDR3 sequence is CASSQDRSGNYEQYF. The DNA for the CDR3 is TGTGCCAGCAGCCAAGATAGAAGCGGGAATTACGAGCAGTACTTC.

The V gene is TRBV25-1, the J gene TRBJ2-1; tentative D call: TRBD2 (6 bases). The germline V and J ends were trimmed by 3 bases and 12 bases, with 9 bases remaining between them. CDR1 and CDR2 from the germline V gene are MGHDK and SYGVNS. This CDR3 comprises 11 residues. DNA for the CDR3: TGTGCCAGCAGTGAGTCTAGCGTGCAGTTCTTC. The encoded protein is CASSESSVQFF.

This clone has only a few counts. The rearrangement joins TRBV28 to TRBJ2-7, with TRBD2 matching 9 bases. V was clipped by 6 bases and J by 4 bases; unmatched bases: 4. Germline loops: CDR1 MDHEN, CDR2 SYDVKM. The CDR3 totals 13 residues. CDR3 residues: CASSQTSGYEQYF. The CDR3, as DNA: TGTGCCAGCAGCCAGACTAGCGGATACGAGCAGTACTTC.

The gene calls are TRBV30 and TRBJ2-5, with 8 bases lining up with TRBD2. This CDR3 has 15 amino acids. The germline V gene encodes CDR1 GTSNPN and CDR2 SVGIG (reference sequence). Unmatched junction bases numbered 7, after V lost 0 bases and J lost 4 bases. Here the CDR3 reads CAWSVQAGVIETQYF. In DNA, the CDR3 is TGTGCCTGGAGTGTACAAGCGGGAGTAATAGAGACCCAGTACTTC.

The chain couples TRBV28 to TRBJ1-2; D not resolved. Trimming removed 3 bases from V and 3 bases from J, with 14 bases in between. Germline values: CDR1 MDHEN, CDR2 SYDVKM. This CDR3 has 15 residues. The CDR3 is CASSFRSTAYYGYTF. The CDR3 DNA is TGTGCCAGCAGTTTTCGATCGACGGCTTACTATGGCTACACCTTC.

The chain has TRBV9 and TRBJ2-1, with 13 positions matching TRBD2. The CDR3 totals 14 residues. V was pared by 4 bases and J by 8 bases, with 3 bases of the junction left unmatched. The germline CDR1 and CDR2 sequences are SGDLS and YYNGEE. CDR3 sequence (DNA): TGTGCCAGCAGCTGGACTAGCGGGAGCCATGAGCAGTTCTTC. Protein: CASSWTSGSHEQFF.

Note on this clone: A far larger clone is just one base off, so this is likely a read error. This chain uses TRBV30 with TRBJ1-2, with D maybe TRBD1 (5 bases). The CDR3 loop spans 12 amino acids. In germline, CDR1 is GTSNPN, CDR2 SVGIG (reference sequence). The DNA of the CDR3 is TGTGCCTGGACTTCCGCGGCGCAGGGCTACATCTTC. It is translated as CAWTSAAQGYIF.

The V gene is TRBV7-9, the J gene TRBJ2-3, with no clear D. The CDR3 extends over 14 amino acids. V was cut by 3 bases and J by 2 bases, with 9 bases left in between. Germline assignment: CDR1 SEHNR and CDR2 FQNEAQ (reference sequence). Here the CDR3 reads CASSLGRTTDTQYF. In DNA form, the CDR3 reads TGTGCCAGCAGCTTGGGTAGAACCACAGATACGCAGTATTTT.

The chain carries TRBV14 and TRBJ2-7, with D possibly TRBD1 on 6 matching bases. CDR1 and CDR2 (germline): SGHDN, FVKESK. The CDR3 has 13 residues. V lost 4 bases and J lost 6, with 13 bases in between. In nucleotides, the CDR3 is TGTGCCAGCAGCCCTAACAGGGTAGGCGAGCAGTACTTC. It yields the protein CASSPNRVGEQYF.

The rearrangement joins TRBV11-1 to TRBJ1-1, with D unresolved. This CDR3 comprises 14 residues. CDR1 and CDR2 (germline): SGHAT, FQDESV (reference sequence). With 5 bases removed from V and 6 bases from J, the gap between germline ends came to 16 bases. The CDR3 coding sequence is TGTGCCAGCAGCGATATTAGGGTCGGGCCTGAAGCTTTCTTT. Its translation: CASSDIRVGPEAFF.

V gene TRBV11-2 combines with J gene TRBJ2-7; weak D call: TRBD2 (7 bases). CDR3 length equals 14 residues. V lost 0 bases, J lost 6 bases, and 12 bases lay in between. Per germline, CDR1 SGHAT and CDR2 FQNNGV. This CDR3 reads CASSLDRGAGEQYF. Here the CDR3 DNA reads TGTGCCAGCAGCTTAGATCGGGGGGCCGGCGAGCAGTACTTC.

The chain uses TRBV9 and TRBJ2-5, with TRBD1 matching 7 bases. This CDR3 is 14 amino acids long. The V segment lost 4 bases and the J segment 3 bases; nucleotides outside the gene matches: 6. Per the germline V gene, CDR1 is SGDLS and CDR2 is YYNGEE. CDR3 DNA: TGTGCCAGCAGCAAGGGGACAGCCAAAGAGACCCAGTACTTC. This gives the protein CASSKGTAKETQYF.

This chain connects TRBV5-8 to TRBJ2-7; a weak D match, TRBD2 (5 bases). Looked up from germline, CDR1 is SGHTS and CDR2 is YDEGEE. The CDR3 has 13 amino acids. The V end was cut by 4 bases, the J end by 1 base, with 9 bases between. The CDR3 DNA sequence: TGTGCCAGCAGCCGAACTAGATCCTACGAGCAGTACTTC. Residues: CASSRTRSYEQYF.

This chain connects TRBV7-2 to TRBJ2-2, with TRBD2 identical over 12 bases. Germline CDR1 is SGHTA and CDR2 is FQGNSA. Losses at the gene ends were 6 bases for V and 7 bases for J; bases not matched to a gene: 12. The CDR3 runs to 17 residues. CDR3 bases: TGTGCCAGCAGTCCACTAGCGGGGGGCTTTACGGGCGGGGAGCTGTTTTTT. It codes for CASSPLAGGFTGGELFF.

This clone showed up just a few times. This sample includes further DNA sequences coding for the same CDR3. V gene TRBV11-2 combines with J gene TRBJ2-2; no clear D gene. CDR1 and CDR2 (germline): SGHAT, FQNNGV. Between the trimmed V and J ends, which lost 3 bases and 5 bases, there was a span of 10 bases. The CDR3 is 14 residues long. The DNA of the CDR3 is TGTGCCAGCAGCTTCTCGGACCTAACCGGGGAGCTGTTTTTT. Its protein is CASSFSDLTGELFF.

The chain carries TRBV4-2 and TRBJ1-4; D may be TRBD1 (5 bases). Germline-derived CDR1 and CDR2 are LGHNA and YNFKEQ. V gave up 3 bases and J gave up 3 bases, with 14 bases separating them. The length of the CDR3 is 16 residues. In DNA, the CDR3 is TGTGCCAGCAGCCAGGTTGGAGGGGCGGCTAATGAAAAACTGTTTTTT. Translated, it gives CASSQVGGAANEKLFF.

V gene TRBV5-1 combines with J gene TRBJ2-1; TRBD2 matches 8 bases. Germline V gene data show CDR1 as SGHRS and CDR2 as YFSETQ. The CDR3 sequence is 15 residues long. The ends lost 4 bases at V and 0 bases at J; junction bases unmatched: 3. The CDR3 sequence: CASSISGTSYNEQFF. The DNA of the CDR3 is TGCGCCAGCAGCATTAGCGGGACCTCCTACAATGAGCAGTTCTTC.

The chain is built from TRBV9 and TRBJ2-4, with a possible D match to TRBD1 (6 bases). The ends were cut back, 4 bases at V and 8 bases at J, with 16 bases in the middle. The germline gives CDR1 SGDLS, CDR2 YYNGEE. The CDR3 covers 14 residues. The CDR3 nucleotides read TGTGCCAGCAGCTCTCGGGCCGCAGGGGACATTCAGTACTTC. It translates to CASSSRAAGDIQYF.